The 21 T cell receptor beta chains listed next were all sequenced from one sample in a study of CD8+ T cells in alopecia areata. Following extraction, RNA underwent reverse transcription to cDNA, which served as the sequencing template. TCRdb's copy holds only in-frame clones and misses some; the assay was immunoSEQ multiplex PCR. This table has 150,000 to 200,000 clones, about three fifths appearing once. The specimen was CD4+ T cells sorted from blood. All receptors derive from a human donor in good health.

V gene TRBV7-9 combines with J gene TRBJ2-7; TRBD1 matches at 8 bases. This CDR3 region has 14 residues. Germline loops: CDR1 SEHNR, CDR2 FQNEAQ (reference sequence). V lost 3 bases to trimming and J lost 4 bases; unmatched junction nucleotides: 5. In DNA form, the CDR3 reads TGTGCCAGCAGCTTGTCAGGGGGCGGTTACGAGCAGTACTTC. Translating it yields CASSLSGGGYEQYF. The full variable domain, with the rest looked up from reference TRBV7-9 and TRBJ2-7, is DTGVSQNPRHKITKRGQNVTFRCDPISEHNRLYWYRQTLGQGPEFLTYFQNEAQLEKSRLLSDRFSAERPKGSFSTLEIQRTEQGDSAMYLCASSLSGGGYEQYFGPGTRLTVT.

Comment on this clone: Other DNA sequences in the same sample also yield this CDR3. The chain combines TRBV29-1 with TRBJ2-7; the D gene is possibly TRBD1 (5 bases). There are 12 residues in the CDR3. V was cut by 4 bases and J by 5 bases, with 12 bases left in between. Germline assignment: CDR1 SQVTM and CDR2 ANQGSEA. This CDR3 is CSVVGHGDEQYF. CDR3 nucleotides: TGCAGCGTTGTGGGGCATGGAGACGAGCAGTACTTC.

The table lists this clone with a few counts. The genes are TRBV5-1 and TRBJ1-1, with 7 bases identical to TRBD1. With V trimmed by 3 bases and J by 1 base, 6 bases remained unmatched. The germline CDR1 and CDR2 sequences are SGHRS and YFSETQ. This CDR3 has 15 residues. The chain's CDR3 is CASSSTGKWNTEAFF. The CDR3 region has the DNA TGCGCCAGCAGCTCGACAGGGAAGTGGAACACTGAAGCTTTCTTT.

The table lists this clone with a few counts. V and J are TRBV7-9 and TRBJ2-7; a possible D gene is TRBD2 (5 bases). Deletions cut 5 bases from V and 3 bases from J, with 17 bases between. Germline lookup yields CDR1 SEHNR and CDR2 FQNEAQ (reference sequence). The CDR3 consists of 15 residues. CDR3 amino acids: CASSDHRPGSYEQYF. The DNA of the CDR3 is TGTGCCAGCAGCGACCATCGTCCGGGGAGCTACGAGCAGTACTTC.

V usage is TRBV7-9 and J usage is TRBJ1-1, with unresolved D. V lost 1 base, J lost 2 bases, and 5 bases lay in between. Germline-derived CDR1 and CDR2 are SEHNR and FQNEAQ (reference sequence). CDR3 length: 13 residues. The CDR3 bases are TGTGCCAGCAGCTTAGAGGCCAACACTGAAGCTTTCTTT. Protein sequence: CASSLEANTEAFF.

In its sample, this clone was seen once. The chain has TRBV27 and TRBJ2-1, with TRBD2 identical over 13 bases. V trimming: 9 bases; J trimming: 0 bases; junction bases outside the gene matches: 11. CDR1 and CDR2 from the germline V gene are MNHEY and SMNVEV (reference sequence). This CDR3 has 18 amino acids. Here the CDR3 reads CASRRTSGSGSSYNEQFF. In nucleotides, the CDR3 is TGTGCCAGTCGAAGGACTAGCGGGAGTGGGTCCTCCTACAATGAGCAGTTCTTC.

The gene calls are TRBV30 and TRBJ2-5; perhaps TRBD1 as D (6 bases). Trimming left V 4 bases short and J 5 bases short, with 14 bases between. Looked up from germline, CDR1 is GTSNPN and CDR2 is SVGIG (reference sequence). The CDR3 length is 13 residues. This CDR3 reads CAWNQQGEETQYF. The CDR3 nucleotides are TGTGCCTGGAACCAACAGGGAGAGGAGACCCAGTACTTC.

The chain links TRBV11-1 to TRBJ2-7; the match to TRBD2 covers 9 bases. The germline gives CDR1 SGHAT, CDR2 FQDESV (reference sequence). The CDR3 runs to 15 residues. The trim removed 5 bases at V and 2 bases at J, leaving 7 bases unmatched. CDR3 protein: CASSKTSGTPYEQYF. CDR3 coding DNA: TGTGCCAGCAGCAAGACTAGCGGCACGCCCTACGAGCAGTACTTC.

This chain links TRBV6-1 with TRBJ2-2; D is uncertain. Trimming took 4 bases from V and 7 from J, leaving 10 bases between them. Germline values: CDR1 MNHNS, CDR2 SASEGT. The CDR3 is made up of 13 amino acids. In nucleotides, the CDR3 is TGTGCCAGCAGTGGGGCCTTCGTCGGGGAGCTGTTTTTT. This sequence encodes CASSGAFVGELFF.

This sequence joins TRBV5-1 and TRBJ2-1; perhaps D is TRBD1 or TRBD2 (6 bases each). The CDR3 totals 15 residues. The germline CDR1 and CDR2 sequences are SGHRS and YFSETQ. V was cut by 5 bases and J by 2 bases, with 14 bases left in between. CDR3: CASRGGTRTYNEQFF. CDR3 DNA sequence: TGCGCCAGCAGAGGGGGGACAAGGACCTACAATGAGCAGTTCTTC. The full variable domain, in which reference TRBV5-1 and TRBJ2-1 provide the parts outside the CDR3, is KAGVTQTPRYLIKTRGQQVTLSCSPISGHRSVSWYQQTPGQGLQFLFEYFSETQRNKGNFPGRFSGRQFSNSRSEMNVSTLELGDSALYLCASRGGTRTYNEQFFGPGTRLTVL.

J is TRBJ2-1 and V is TRBV23-1; D may be TRBD2 (5 bases). TRBV23-1 is an open reading frame, and its role is uncertain. This CDR3 is built from 12 residues. V shed 1 base and J shed 8 bases, with 6 bases lying between them. The chain's CDR3 is CASSQLGDEQFF. The CDR3 nucleotides are TGCGCCAGCAGTCAATTGGGAGATGAGCAGTTCTTC.

V usage is TRBV29-1 and J usage is TRBJ2-1; D might be TRBD2 (5 bases). Trimming shortened V by 6 bases and J by 2 bases, and 11 bases separated the two germline ends. The CDR3 length is 13 residues. Germline lookup yields CDR1 SQVTM and CDR2 ANQGSEA. The CDR3 coding sequence is TGCAGCGTCCCGGACGGGGCCTACAATGAGCAGTTCTTC. This encodes CSVPDGAYNEQFF.

J is TRBJ1-5 and V is TRBV19; D is possibly TRBD1 (5 bases). This CDR3 comprises 15 residues. Germline CDR1 reads LNHDA; CDR2 reads SQIVND (reference sequence). The ends were cut back, 3 bases at V and 8 bases at J, with 17 bases in the middle. In DNA form, the CDR3 reads TGTGCCAGTAGTATGTGGAGGCAGGGAGGAAAGCCCCAGCATTTT. As protein: CASSMWRQGGKPQHF. The variable domain in full, completed from reference TRBV19 and TRBJ1-5, reads DGGITQSPKYLFRKEGQNVTLSCEQNLNHDAMYWYRQDPGQGLRLIYYSQIVNDFQKGDIAEGYSVSREKKESFPLTVTSAQKNPTAFYLCASSMWRQGGKPQHFGDGTRLSIL.

This chain links TRBV29-1 with TRBJ2-6, with D perhaps being TRBD1 or TRBD2 (6 bases each). V was trimmed by 2 bases and J by 4 bases, leaving 15 bases between them. CDR3 length: 16 amino acids. Per germline, CDR1 SQVTM and CDR2 ANQGSEA. CDR3 protein: CSVERRDIHGANVLTF. CDR3 bases: TGCAGCGTTGAAAGGAGGGACATTCACGGGGCCAACGTCCTGACTTTC.

This clone occurred a few times. The V gene is TRBV6-5, the J gene TRBJ2-7; TRBD2 aligns across 11 bases. The CDR3 contains 16 residues. The V segment lost 3 bases and the J segment 3 bases; nucleotides outside the gene matches: 7. Germline-derived CDR1 and CDR2 are MNHEY and SVGAGI. CDR3 amino acids: CASSYRGLAVYYEQYF. The CDR3 coding sequence is TGTGCCAGCAGTTATAGGGGACTAGCGGTTTACTACGAGCAGTACTTC.

This clone came up once. V and J are TRBV27 and TRBJ1-4; unclear D gene. Trimming cost V 6 bases and J 8 bases, with 10 bases left between them. Germline V CDR1 and CDR2: MNHEY, SMNVEV (reference sequence). The CDR3 extends over 12 amino acids. CDR3 sequence (DNA): TGTGCCAGCAGGACGGGAGGGGAAAAACTGTTTTTT. This translates into CASRTGGEKLFF.

V and J are TRBV2 and TRBJ1-1; D not resolved. The germline V gene has CDR1 SNHLY and CDR2 FYNNEI. The CDR3 extends over 14 amino acids. V was clipped by 4 bases and J by 1 base, with 10 bases between them. The CDR3 DNA is TGTGCCAGCAGTGGGATACGGAGGAACACTGAAGCTTTCTTT. Protein: CASSGIRRNTEAFF.

This clone has only a few counts. The chain joins TRBV30 to TRBJ2-1; weak D call: TRBD2 (5 bases). V lost 2 bases, J lost 10 bases, and 9 bases lay in between. The CDR3 loop spans 11 amino acids. Germline V gene lookup returns CDR1 GTSNPN and CDR2 SVGIG (reference sequence). The CDR3 here is CAWSPQREQFF. The DNA for the CDR3 is TGTGCCTGGAGTCCCCAGCGGGAGCAGTTCTTC.

The gene calls are TRBV15 and TRBJ2-1; maybe TRBD1 (5 bases). Trimming left V 1 base short and J 6 bases short, with 10 bases between. Germline V lookup: CDR1 LNHNV, CDR2 YYDKDF (reference sequence). The CDR3 sequence is 14 residues long. The DNA of the CDR3 is TGTGCCACCAGCAGAGGAGTGGGGCCCAATGAGCAGTTCTTC. Encoded protein: CATSRGVGPNEQFF. Full variable domain (remainder filled in from reference TRBV15 and TRBJ2-1): DAMVIQNPRYQVTQFGKPVTLSCSQTLNHNVMYWYQQKSSQAPKLLFHYYDKDFNNEADTPDNFQSRRPNTSFCFLDIRSPGLGDTAMYLCATSRGVGPNEQFFGPGTRLTVL.

This CDR3 reads CASSPSRQGVAEAFF. CDR3 in DNA: TGTGCCAGCAGCCCGAGTCGACAGGGGGTCGCTGAAGCTTTCTTT. The rearrangement joins TRBV7-2 to TRBJ1-1, with 9 positions matching TRBD1. Unmatched junction bases numbered 10, after V lost 5 bases and J lost 6 bases. This CDR3 has 15 amino acids. Germline assignment: CDR1 SGHTA and CDR2 FQGNSA.

This rearrangement joins TRBV27 to TRBJ1-2; D ambiguous. Germline V gene data show CDR1 as MNHEY and CDR2 as SMNVEV (reference sequence). The V end was cut by 2 bases, the J end by 5 bases, with 9 bases between. The CDR3 runs to 13 residues. CDR3 region: CASSLGRRYGYTF. Written as DNA, the CDR3 is TGTGCCAGCAGTTTAGGACGGAGATATGGCTACACCTTC.